The clone carrying this T cell receptor (beta chain) appeared once. Its antigen is not identified. This entry comes from a study of cytomegalovirus exposure and HLA in healthy donors. Study in general: Sequencing of around 200 million T cells in an earlier analysis found more than 100 million unique TCR beta sequences. Notes on the study in general: TCR beta chain V- and J-gene trimming was linked, in a later analysis, to a missense variant in DCLRE1C. What TCR beta sequences reportedly achieved was accurate prediction of HLA-A and HLA-B alleles in most subjects.

Germline V gene lookup returns CDR1 ENHRY and CDR2 SYGVKD. This CDR3 contains 14 residues. The trim removed 5 bases at V and 0 bases at J, leaving 2 bases unmatched. PCR was performed using 60 Vbeta and 13 Jbeta primers. Here immunoSEQ multiplex PCR was the method, and the copy in TCRdb shows in-frame clones only, minus some. The sample contains about 200,000 clones, about 88% of which appear only once. The receptor's source is a woman aged 25-40 years in good health and CMV-seronegative. This chain links TRBV10-3 with TRBJ2-5; the match to TRBD2 covers 8 bases. The sequenced sample was PBMCs. The CDR3 sequence is CAISPGGYQETQYF. CDR3 nucleotides: TGTGCCATCAGTCCGGGGGGGTACCAAGAGACCCAGTACTTC.